The rows below give T cell receptor beta chains drawn from one sample of a study of blood T cell repertoires in COVID-19. TCRdb keeps only in-frame clones here, not all; method: immunoSEQ multiplex PCR. The table records more than 140,000 clones, approximately 80% of them present only once. What was sequenced was peripheral blood. All receptors come from a human donor in a cohort sampled during active COVID-19. CDR3s include the opening cysteine and the closing phenylalanine or tryptophan. The D gene is left open where the match is weak. Not all rows give a size; the values are once, few, many and, for expanded clones, a class.

abundance: medium-sized; j_gene: TRBJ1-1; d_gene: NA; v_gene: TRBV6-5; CDR3nt: TGTGCCAGCCTCGCTGCTCCGCCCCGGGGTGAAGCTTTCTTT; CDR3aa: CASLAAPPRGEAFF
abundance: NA; j_gene: TRBJ2-1; d_gene: TRBD2; v_gene: TRBV7-6; CDR3nt: TGTGCCAGCAGCTTAGGCGGGGCGGGAGGGATTTACAATGAGCAGTTCTTC; CDR3aa: CASSLGGAGGIYNEQFF
abundance: NA; j_gene: TRBJ1-6; d_gene: TRBD1; v_gene: TRBV6-5; CDR3nt: TGTGCCATCCCGGACAGGGGGACCTATAATTCACCCCTCCACTTT; CDR3aa: CAIPDRGTYNSPLHF
abundance: once; j_gene: TRBJ1-2; d_gene: NA; v_gene: TRBV5-4; CDR3nt: TGTGCCAGCAGCTTTGGGCAGGGTGAATCCGGCTACACCTTC; CDR3aa: CASSFGQGESGYTF
abundance: NA; j_gene: TRBJ2-4; d_gene: TRBD2; v_gene: TRBV3-1/TRBV3-2; CDR3nt: TGTGCCAGCAGCCAAGCGGCTAGCGGTCTAGCCAAAAACATTCAGTACTTC; CDR3aa: CASSQAASGLAKNIQYF
abundance: NA; j_gene: TRBJ1-2; d_gene: NA; v_gene: TRBV30; CDR3nt: TGTGCCTGGAGCTCTACTCAGCTGGGCGGCTACACCTTC; CDR3aa: CAWSSTQLGGYTF
abundance: NA; j_gene: TRBJ2-3; d_gene: NA; v_gene: TRBV5-1; CDR3nt: TGCGCCAGCAGCTTGGACGGGGGGCTAGGGGCAAATACGCAGTATTTT; CDR3aa: CASSLDGGLGANTQYF
abundance: NA; j_gene: TRBJ2-1; d_gene: TRBD1; v_gene: TRBV29-1; CDR3nt: TGCAGCGTTGAAGTTGGAGTCCGGGGACAGCTAACAAACAATGAGCAGTTCTTC; CDR3aa: CSVEVGVRGQLTNNEQFF
abundance: NA; j_gene: TRBJ2-7; d_gene: TRBD2; v_gene: TRBV27; CDR3nt: TGTGCCACCCATCTAGCGGGAGGAGGGGAGCAGTACTTC; CDR3aa: CATHLAGGGEQYF
abundance: NA; j_gene: TRBJ1-1; d_gene: TRBD1; v_gene: TRBV6-5; CDR3nt: TGTGCCAGCAGTTTTAACAGGGGGCCAAATGAAGCTTTCTTT; CDR3aa: CASSFNRGPNEAFF
abundance: NA; j_gene: TRBJ2-1; d_gene: TRBD1; v_gene: TRBV30; CDR3nt: TGTGCCTGGAGTGTACCGAAGGGACAGGGCCGTTTCATCCTAGACAATGAGCAGTTCTTC; CDR3aa: CAWSVPKGQGRFILDNEQFF
abundance: once; j_gene: TRBJ2-5; d_gene: NA; v_gene: TRBV7-6; CDR3nt: TGTGCCAGCAGCCTTAGCGGAGAGACCCAGTACTTC; CDR3aa: CASSLSGETQYF
abundance: few; j_gene: TRBJ2-2; d_gene: TRBD1; v_gene: TRBV9; CDR3nt: TGTGCCAGCAGATCCGCGACAGGGGTCACCGGGGAGCTGTTTTTT; CDR3aa: CASRSATGVTGELFF
abundance: few; j_gene: TRBJ1-2; d_gene: NA; v_gene: TRBV7-9; CDR3nt: TGTGCCAGCAGCTTAAGGTCCGGAGGCGAGTATGGCTACACCTTC; CDR3aa: CASSLRSGGEYGYTF
abundance: NA; j_gene: TRBJ1-1; d_gene: TRBD1; v_gene: TRBV19; CDR3nt: TGTGCCAGTAGCGTAACAGGGGTTCCTGAAGCTTTCTTT; CDR3aa: CASSVTGVPEAFF
abundance: once; j_gene: TRBJ2-2; d_gene: TRBD2; v_gene: TRBV27; CDR3nt: TGTGCCAGCAGTTCCCCAGGACTAGCGATCCACACCGGGGAGCTGTTTTTT; CDR3aa: CASSSPGLAIHTGELFF
abundance: NA; j_gene: TRBJ2-1; d_gene: NA; v_gene: TRBV5-1; CDR3nt: TGCGCCAGCAGCGCCAGAGGGGACTCGATCTCCTACAATGAGCAGTTCTTC; CDR3aa: CASSARGDSISYNEQFF
abundance: NA; j_gene: TRBJ2-5; d_gene: TRBD2; v_gene: TRBV7-8; CDR3nt: TGTGCCAGCAAAATAGCGGGAGGGCCTGAGACCCAGTACTTC; CDR3aa: CASKIAGGPETQYF
abundance: NA; j_gene: TRBJ2-2; d_gene: TRBD2; v_gene: TRBV7-3; CDR3nt: TGTGCCAGCAGCTTAAGAGGACTAGCGGGAGGATCCACCGGGGAGCTGTTTTTT; CDR3aa: CASSLRGLAGGSTGELFF
abundance: NA; j_gene: TRBJ2-5; d_gene: TRBD1; v_gene: TRBV5-1; CDR3nt: TGCGCCAGCAGCTTGGCCTACGGGACAGGTCGGAGCCAAGAGACCCAGTACTTC; CDR3aa: CASSLAYGTGRSQETQYF
abundance: NA; j_gene: TRBJ2-1; d_gene: NA; v_gene: TRBV21-1; CDR3nt: TGTGCCAGCAGCACAACCGGGACAGGGTCCGATGAGCAGTTCTTC; CDR3aa: CASSTTGTGSDEQFF
abundance: NA; j_gene: TRBJ1-1; d_gene: NA; v_gene: TRBV20-1; CDR3nt: TGCAGTGCTAGTCCCATCGGTGGGACACGCCCGAACACTGAAGCTTTCTTT; CDR3aa: CSASPIGGTRPNTEAFF
abundance: NA; j_gene: TRBJ2-1; d_gene: NA; v_gene: TRBV6-5; CDR3nt: TGTGCCAGCATTTTAGGAGGGCCGGCGAATGAGCAGTTCTTC; CDR3aa: CASILGGPANEQFF
abundance: NA; j_gene: TRBJ2-2; d_gene: TRBD2; v_gene: TRBV9; CDR3nt: TGTGCCAGCAGCGTAGACCCAGCGGGAGTGATCGGGGAGCTGTTTTTT; CDR3aa: CASSVDPAGVIGELFF
abundance: NA; j_gene: TRBJ2-1; d_gene: TRBD2; v_gene: TRBV19; CDR3nt: TGTGCCAGTAGTAGGTCGAGCGGGAGGGCCCACAATGAGCAGTTCTTC; CDR3aa: CASSRSSGRAHNEQFF
abundance: NA; j_gene: TRBJ2-7; d_gene: TRBD2; v_gene: TRBV6-5; CDR3nt: TGTGCCAGCAGGGTAGCGGGGGCCCTGGGAGAGCAGTACTTC; CDR3aa: CASRVAGALGEQYF
abundance: NA; j_gene: TRBJ2-3; d_gene: NA; v_gene: TRBV5-1; CDR3nt: TGCGCCAGCAGCTTGGAGGGCAGGGGTAGCACAGATACGCAGTATTTT; CDR3aa: CASSLEGRGSTDTQYF
abundance: NA; j_gene: TRBJ1-4; d_gene: NA; v_gene: TRBV11-2; CDR3nt: TGTGCCAGCAGCAGAATCCCGGGACTAAATGAAAAACTGTTTTTT; CDR3aa: CASSRIPGLNEKLFF
abundance: NA; j_gene: TRBJ1-2; d_gene: NA; v_gene: TRBV11-2; CDR3nt: TGTGCCAGCAGCTTTAATCAGGGGCCCTATGGCTACACCTTC; CDR3aa: CASSFNQGPYGYTF
abundance: NA; j_gene: TRBJ2-5; d_gene: NA; v_gene: TRBV5-8; CDR3nt: TGTGCCAGCAGCTTCGTAAGGGGAGAGACCCAGTACTTC; CDR3aa: CASSFVRGETQYF
abundance: NA; j_gene: TRBJ1-3; d_gene: NA; v_gene: TRBV19; CDR3nt: TGTGCCAGTAGCCTCTCTGGAAACACCATATATTTT; CDR3aa: CASSLSGNTIYF